The entry below describes one T cell receptor (beta chain). This sample stems from a study of blood T cell repertoires in COVID-19. Study summary: Samples taken during acute and convalescent COVID-19 were collected in the United States, Italy and Spain.

Repertoires were generated with immunoSEQ multiplex PCR, while TCRdb's copy carries only in-frame clones and drops some. This sample carries about 150,000 clones, roughly 84% of them seen once, and the ten largest clones take about 10%. Input material: peripheral blood. This TCR was sampled from a woman of 80 years or more with active or convalescent COVID-19.

The CDR3 bases are TGTGCCAGCAGCCAAGATCTGCGGACTAGCGGGACAGATACGCAGTATTTT. This gives the protein CASSQDLRTSGTDTQYF. The genes are TRBV3-1 (or the pseudogene TRBV3-2) and TRBJ2-3; 11 bases map to TRBD2. The germline V gene encodes CDR1 LGHDT and CDR2 YNNKEL (reference sequence). There are 17 residues in the CDR3. The J segment lost 3 bases and the V segment lost 0 bases, leaving 5 bases of the junction unmatched.